The T cell receptor (beta chain) described here comes from a study of shared T cell receptors in the human thymus. Profiled with immunoSEQ multiplex PCR; TCRdb holds only in-frame clones, not every one. The sample holds roughly 550,000 clones; approximately 80% are singletons and the top ten take around 0.012%. The germline V and J ends were trimmed by 4 bases and 0 bases, with 10 bases remaining between them. The CDR3 spans 15 residues. Per germline, CDR1 MNHEY and CDR2 SMNVEV (reference sequence). The same sample was also used in a study of human thymus T cells. From that study: Each of the donors was a healthy Finnish infant who was undergoing open corrective cardiac surgery for congenital heart defects. It was from resections taken during corrective heart surgery that the thymus tissue came. What appeared biased in thymic and blood repertoires was the usage of V and J genes. Related research has reported that thymic repertoires overlap highly among unrelated individuals.

The specimen sequenced was thymocytes. The clonotype originates from a boy younger than two with a congenital heart defect. J is TRBJ1-3 and V is TRBV27; a weak D match, TRBD1 (6 bases). CDR3 DNA sequence: TGTGCCAGCAGTTCTGACAGGCACTCTGGAAACACCATATATTTT. The encoded protein is CASSSDRHSGNTIYF.